This T cell receptor beta chain was sequenced in a study of response to subunit inactivated influenza vaccine. About this clonotype itself: Antigen unknown.

Trimming cost V 5 bases and J 12 bases; bases outside gene matches: 11. The CDR3 contains 14 residues. Overall study results and limits: That few new T cells are recruited by each seasonal influenza vaccination was the authors' suggestion.

TCRdb ran MiXCR on the RT-PCR reads and lists one entry per CDR3 protein. Of hundreds of thousands of distinct CDR3 sequences listed, 13% to 15% are singletons. The rearrangement links TRBV12-3 or TRBV12-4 to TRBJ2-1, with TRBD2 identical over 9 bases. The sequence was obtained from a man aged 45 to 65 who received an inactivated influenza vaccine. The starting material was PBMCs from blood, obtained 14 to 15 days before vaccination. The CDR3 DNA is TGTGCCAGCAGTCCCTCAGCGGGGGGCATGTGGCAGTTCTTC. This sequence encodes CASSPSAGGMWQFF.